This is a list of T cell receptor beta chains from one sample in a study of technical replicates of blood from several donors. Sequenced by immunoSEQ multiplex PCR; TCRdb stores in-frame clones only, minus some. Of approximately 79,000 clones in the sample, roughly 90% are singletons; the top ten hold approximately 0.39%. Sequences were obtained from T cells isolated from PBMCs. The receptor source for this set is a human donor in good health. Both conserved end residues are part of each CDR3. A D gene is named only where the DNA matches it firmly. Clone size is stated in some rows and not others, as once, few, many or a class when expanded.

CASSLVPGLAVRNTEAFF	TGTGCCAGCAGTTTAGTCCCAGGTCTAGCCGTACGGAACACTGAAGCTTTCTTT	-	-	TRBV28	TRBJ1-1
CASSSQAMNTEAFF	TGTGCCAGCAGCTCACAGGCTATGAACACTGAAGCTTTCTTT	-	-	TRBV7-2	TRBJ1-1
CASRGLAVYEQYF	TGTGCCAGCAGAGGACTAGCAGTCTACGAGCAGTACTTC	TRBD2	-	TRBV27	TRBJ2-7
CAISESNGQEAEAFF	TGTGCCATCAGTGAGTCGAATGGACAGGAAGCTGAAGCTTTCTTT	TRBD1	-	TRBV10-3	TRBJ1-1
CASSLWTGGVEMNYGYTF	TGTGCCAGTAGTCTATGGACAGGGGGCGTCGAAATGAACTATGGCTACACCTTC	TRBD1	-	TRBV19	TRBJ1-2
CASSQDKREGLRGYEQYF	TGCGCCAGCAGCCAAGACAAGCGGGAGGGCCTAAGGGGTTACGAGCAGTACTTC	TRBD2	-	TRBV4-3	TRBJ2-7
CASSLGGVSNEQFF	TGTGCCAGCAGCTTAGGCGGGGTTAGTAATGAGCAGTTCTTC	-	once	TRBV7-2	TRBJ2-1
CASSSDRGGQYF	TGTGCCAGCAGCTCGGACAGGGGAGGGCAGTACTTC	TRBD1	-	TRBV7-9	TRBJ2-7
CSVEVVIRDRPTEAFF	TGCAGCGTTGAAGTTGTAATCAGGGACAGGCCCACTGAAGCTTTCTTT	TRBD1	-	TRBV29-1	TRBJ1-1
CASSALAGGYNEQFF	TGTGCCAGCAGCGCCCTAGCGGGCGGATACAATGAGCAGTTCTTC	TRBD2	-	TRBV5-6	TRBJ2-1
CASSYSMTGRGYTF	TGTGCCAGCAGTTACTCAATGACAGGGAGAGGCTACACCTTC	TRBD1	-	TRBV6-5	TRBJ1-2
CASSAAPFQETQYF	TGTGCCAGCAGCGCTGCGCCTTTCCAAGAGACCCAGTACTTC	-	-	TRBV7-2	TRBJ2-5
CSVEVSVNYGYTF	TGCAGCGTTGAAGTCTCCGTGAACTATGGCTACACCTTC	-	-	TRBV29-1	TRBJ1-2
CASRLSTDTQYF	TGTGCCAGCAGGCTAAGCACAGATACGCAGTATTTT	-	-	TRBV27	TRBJ2-3
CATNPGGGLGYTF	TGTGCCACCAACCCTGGCGGGGGGCTTGGCTACACCTTC	-	once	TRBV2	TRBJ1-2
CASSEVALDYEQYF	TGTGCCAGCAGTGAAGTTGCGCTAGACTACGAGCAGTACTTC	-	-	TRBV6-1	TRBJ2-7
CASTRGEGRGGYTF	TGTGCCAGCACCCGGGGGGAGGGGCGGGGAGGCTACACCTTC	-	-	TRBV27	TRBJ1-2
CASSPEGGQGRYGYTF	TGTGCCAGCAGCCCAGAGGGGGGACAGGGACGCTATGGCTACACCTTC	TRBD1	-	TRBV11-2	TRBJ1-2
CASSLDPASGRSEQFF	TGTGCCAGCAGCTTAGACCCAGCCAGCGGGAGAAGTGAGCAGTTCTTC	TRBD2	-	TRBV11-2	TRBJ2-1
CASSRDTTNTGELFF	TGTGCCAGCAGCCGGGACACAACGAACACCGGGGAGCTGTTTTTT	-	-	TRBV6-1	TRBJ2-2
CASSREQGSYTEAFF	TGTGCCAGCAGCCGAGAACAGGGTTCATACACTGAAGCTTTCTTT	-	once	TRBV4-2	TRBJ1-1
CASSPEGTSVDTQYF	TGTGCCAGCAGCCCGGAAGGGACTAGCGTAGATACGCAGTATTTT	TRBD2	-	TRBV7-3	TRBJ2-3
CASSARDYNEQFF	TGTGCCAGCAGCGCCCGGGACTACAATGAGCAGTTCTTC	-	-	TRBV9	TRBJ2-1
CASSGAGTGEADTQYF	TGTGCCAGCAGTGGCGCCGGGACAGGGGAAGCAGATACGCAGTATTTT	TRBD1	-	TRBV28	TRBJ2-3
CASSPTGPQETQYF	TGTGCCAGCAGCCCGACAGGTCCACAAGAGACCCAGTACTTC	-	-	TRBV7-8	TRBJ2-5
CAISSLAGADGELFF	TGTGCCATCAGCTCACTAGCGGGGGCGGACGGGGAGCTGTTTTTT	TRBD2	-	TRBV10-3	TRBJ2-2
CASSPGTQQSSYNEQFF	TGTGCCAGCAGCCCAGGAACACAGCAAAGCTCCTACAATGAGCAGTTCTTC	-	-	TRBV5-6	TRBJ2-1
CASRGLLNTEAFF	TGTGCCAGCAGGGGGCTCCTGAACACTGAAGCTTTCTTT	-	-	TRBV6-1	TRBJ1-1
CASSDGGMDTGELFF	TGTGCCAGCAGTGATGGGGGGATGGACACCGGGGAGCTGTTTTTT	-	-	TRBV28	TRBJ2-2
CAISEFRVKDYGYTF	TGTGCCATCAGTGAGTTCAGGGTTAAGGACTATGGCTACACCTTC	-	-	TRBV10-3	TRBJ1-2
CASSEQGGFSGANVLTF	TGTGCCAGCAGTGAACAGGGGGGTTTCTCTGGGGCCAACGTCCTGACTTTC	-	-	TRBV6-1	TRBJ2-6
CASSRAGTGSEQYF	TGTGCCAGCAGCCGTGCCGGGACAGGGTCCGAGCAGTACTTC	TRBD1	-	TRBV7-9	TRBJ2-7
CASSEPGAEGYTF	TGTGCCAGCAGTGAGCCAGGGGCGGAAGGCTACACCTTC	-	-	TRBV2	TRBJ1-2
CASSLGQVYEQYF	TGTGCCAGCAGTTTAGGACAGGTCTACGAGCAGTACTTC	TRBD1	-	TRBV6-5	TRBJ2-7
CASSPDRGYEQYF	TGTGCCAGCAGTCCGGACAGGGGGTACGAGCAGTACTTC	TRBD1	-	TRBV7-8	TRBJ2-7
CASSSTSDASTGELFF	TGTGCCAGCAGCTCGACGAGCGACGCGTCGACCGGGGAGCTGTTTTTT	-	-	TRBV11-3	TRBJ2-2
CASSESLRTGTFYNEQFF	TGTGCCAGCAGTGAATCCCTTAGGACAGGGACATTCTACAATGAGCAGTTCTTC	TRBD1	-	TRBV6-1	TRBJ2-1
CASSLTGGWPQHF	TGTGCCAGCAGCCTGACAGGGGGCTGGCCCCAGCATTTT	TRBD1	-	TRBV13	TRBJ1-5
CARQGMNTEAFF	TGTGCCAGGCAGGGGATGAACACTGAAGCTTTCTTT	-	-	TRBV6-1	TRBJ1-1
CASSERASGSSDTQYF	TGTGCCAGCAGTGAAAGGGCTAGCGGGAGTTCAGATACGCAGTATTTT	TRBD2	-	TRBV2	TRBJ2-3
CAKKGVQETQYF	TGTGCCAAAAAGGGGGTCCAAGAGACCCAGTACTTC	-	-	TRBV21-1	TRBJ2-5
CASSPRVAEGNTIYF	TGTGCCAGCAGCCCTAGAGTAGCGGAAGGAAACACCATATATTTT	-	-	TRBV7-2	TRBJ1-3
CASSPSGGNLDYEQYF	TGTGCCAGCAGTCCCTCCGGGGGGAACCTAGACTACGAGCAGTACTTC	TRBD2	-	TRBV27	TRBJ2-7
CASRGAPTKNEQFF	TGCGCCAGCCGGGGGGCTCCTACTAAGAATGAGCAGTTCTTC	-	-	TRBV4-1	TRBJ2-1
CASSASPEPYEQYF	TGTGCCAGCAGCGCTAGTCCCGAACCCTACGAGCAGTACTTC	-	-	TRBV7-9	TRBJ2-7
CASSPAGRTYEQYF	TGTGCCAGCAGCCCGGCGGGACGGACCTACGAGCAGTACTTC	-	-	TRBV7-8	TRBJ2-7
CASSLVGGAKNIQYF	TGTGCCAGCAGCTTGGTTGGAGGAGCCAAAAACATTCAGTACTTC	-	-	TRBV7-9	TRBJ2-4
CASSLRTGDFYGYTF	TGTGCCAGCAGCTTAAGGACAGGCGATTTCTATGGCTACACCTTC	TRBD1	-	TRBV7-2	TRBJ1-2
CASRWDSLYGYTF	TGTGCCAGCAGGTGGGACAGCCTCTATGGCTACACCTTC	TRBD1	once	TRBV2	TRBJ1-2
CAITSWTSGNTGELFF	TGTGCCATCACCTCCTGGACTAGCGGGAACACCGGGGAGCTGTTTTTT	TRBD2	-	TRBV10-3	TRBJ2-2
CASSLILGGATNEKLFF	TGCGCCAGCAGCTTGATCCTAGGGGGCGCAACTAATGAAAAACTGTTTTTT	TRBD1	-	TRBV5-1	TRBJ1-4
CASSSGGAGGYTF	TGTGCCAGCAGTTCTGGCGGGGCCGGTGGCTACACCTTC	-	-	TRBV27	TRBJ1-2
CASSPGGSGNTIYF	TGTGCCAGCTCACCAGGGGGGTCCGGAAACACCATATATTTT	-	once	TRBV18	TRBJ1-3
CASSRAGGYNEQFF	TGTGCCAGCAGCCGGGCGGGAGGGTACAATGAGCAGTTCTTC	TRBD2	-	TRBV11-2	TRBJ2-1
CASSLAQTYEQYF	TGTGCCAGCAGCTTGGCCCAGACTTACGAGCAGTACTTC	-	-	TRBV5-4	TRBJ2-7
CASSVDPGTYEQYF	TGTGCCAGCAGCGTAGATCCAGGGACCTACGAGCAGTACTTC	-	-	TRBV9	TRBJ2-7
CAWSTSAFEQYF	TGTGCCTGGAGTACGAGTGCCTTCGAGCAGTACTTC	-	-	TRBV30	TRBJ2-7
CASSTLGQTNTGELFF	TGTGCCAGTAGTACCCTGGGACAGACTAACACCGGGGAGCTGTTTTTT	TRBD1	-	TRBV19	TRBJ2-2